One T cell receptor beta chain is described in this entry. Its antigen is still unknown. The sample is drawn from a study of T cell responses to AZD1222 COVID-19 vaccine. General observations from the study: Seropositive AZD1222 recipients at baseline numbered only five or six.

Samples with a second dose at about 4 or about 12 weeks were pooled together. CDR3 length equals 17 residues. With 5 bases removed from V and 0 bases from J, the gap between germline ends came to 20 bases. CDR1 SQVTM and CDR2 ANQGSEA come from the germline V gene. Produced via immunoSEQ multiplex PCR; TCRdb's table is partial and in-frame only. The sample records approximately 130,000 clones, roughly 84% being singletons. The receptor was isolated from an adult who received the AZD1222 COVID-19 vaccine. This chain links TRBV29-1 with TRBJ2-1; D is possibly TRBD2 (7 bases). Source: peripheral blood, taken 28 days after the second AZD1222 dose. As DNA, the CDR3 is TGCAGCGTTACCCCGAGCAAGGGGGGGGGCTCCTACAATGAGCAGTTCTTC. It yields the protein CSVTPSKGGGSYNEQFF.